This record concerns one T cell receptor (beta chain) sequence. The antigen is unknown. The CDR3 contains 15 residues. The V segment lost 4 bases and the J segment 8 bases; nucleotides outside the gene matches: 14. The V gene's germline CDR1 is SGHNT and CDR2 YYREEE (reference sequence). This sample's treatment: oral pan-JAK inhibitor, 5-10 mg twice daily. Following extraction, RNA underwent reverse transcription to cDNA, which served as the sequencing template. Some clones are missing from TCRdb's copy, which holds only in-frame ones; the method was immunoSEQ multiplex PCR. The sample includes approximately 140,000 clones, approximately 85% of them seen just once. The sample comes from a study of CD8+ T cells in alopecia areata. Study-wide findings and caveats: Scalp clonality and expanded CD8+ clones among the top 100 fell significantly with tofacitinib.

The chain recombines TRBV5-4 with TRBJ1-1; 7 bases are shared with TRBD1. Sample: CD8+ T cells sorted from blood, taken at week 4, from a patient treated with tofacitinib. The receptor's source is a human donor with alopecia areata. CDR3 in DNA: TGTGCCAGCAGCCCTACACCTCCAGGGGGATCGGAAGCTTTCTTT. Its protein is CASSPTPPGGSEAFF.